This T cell receptor beta chain was sequenced in a study of lung T cells in sarcoidosis with Löfgren's syndrome (TCRdb year 2017). Regarding the research as a whole: Sarcoidosis was characterized as a granulomatous disease that is mostly pulmonary, in which CD4+ T cells accumulate in bronchoalveolar lavage fluid. The repertoire analyses concentrated on Lofgren's syndrome patients.

V is trimmed back by 5 bases and J by 2 bases, and the junction contains 4 bases that no gene match accounts for. The germline V gene (reference sequence) supplies CDR1 SEHNR and CDR2 FQNEAQ. Including the terminal cysteine and phenylalanine, the CDR3 comprises 14 residues. Only the CDR3 DNA stays, 42 bases, in frame from base 1. Instrument used: Illumina MiSeq. TCRdb reprocessed the public reads (quality trimming at Q25 with fastp, clone calling with MiXCR) and kept in-frame beta chains. Each entry merges the rows of one CDR3 protein and shows their most common DNA and genes. This sample holds 15,000 to 20,000 distinct CDR3 sequences; 20% to 25% were observed only once. Over 4% of the sample comes from the top ten. This clonotype was detected ten times or more. Its antigen has not been determined. No base quality values were provided; no much bigger clone lies one nucleotide off. The full study reports these points: In alphabeta pairing analysis, TRAV12-1 was found to pair preferentially with TRBV2, and CDR3 homology was shown by the resulting paired TCRs. Multiple Lofgren's syndrome patients were reported to share TRAV12-1 and TRBV2 CDR3 motifs, a finding that suggests public CD4+ TCR repertoires. Recognition of a sarcoidosis-associated antigen was only suggested, and the antigen itself remained putative and was not identified. Compared with control subjects, Lofgren's syndrome patients were reported to have TRAV12-1 and TRBV2 as the most expanded V gene segments.

This TCR derives from a human donor with sarcoidosis (Löfgren's syndrome or another form), or a control subject (not recorded which). The sequence is built from TRBV7-9 and TRBJ2-3, and 7 bases in between align with TRBD2. The sequenced sample consisted of CD4+ T cells from PBMCs. The CDR3 amino acid sequence is: CASSRTSATDTQYF. Here is the DNA: TGTGCCAGCAGCCGAACTAGCGCCACAGATACGCAGTATTTT.